This T cell receptor beta chain was found in a study of beta chain features in type 1 diabetes. This clone was seen only a few times. Antigen unknown. Expressed TCRB transcripts were sequenced, since all the RNA that had been isolated was reverse transcribed. Assay: immunoSEQ multiplex PCR; the TCRdb copy retains only in-frame clones and omits some. The sample yields fewer than 500,000 clones, over 11% seen once. General study findings and limits: The VDJ junctions of type 1 diabetes patients carried fewer insertions and more deletions.

This CDR3 region has 17 residues. Per the germline V gene, CDR1 is MDHEN and CDR2 is SYDVKM. With V trimmed by 6 bases and J by 2 bases, 9 bases remained unmatched. The chain links TRBV28 to TRBJ2-1, with TRBD2 matching 11 bases. Input material: naive CD4+ T cells from blood. This receptor was taken from a man younger than 45 in good health. CDR3 in amino acids: CASRPRGLADPYNEQFF. CDR3 DNA sequence: TGTGCCAGCAGGCCCAGGGGACTAGCGGACCCCTACAATGAGCAGTTCTTC.